This passage covers 10 T cell receptor beta chains from one sample sequenced in a study of CD8+CD57+ T cells in acquired aplastic anemia. All sequencing subjects had displayed CD8+CD57+ cell expansion on flow cytometry. The TCR beta profiling, which covered VDJ combination and CDR3 sequence, was carried out using genomic DNA as the template. TCRdb recomputed calls from the reads with MiXCR, one row per CDR3 protein. The sample holds 250,000 to 300,000 distinct CDR3 sequences; about three fifths are singletons and the top ten take under 1.5%. The source material was sorted CD4+, CD8+, or CD8+CD57+ T cells (not recorded which) from PBMCs. Every receptor here comes from a human donor with aplastic anemia.

This clonotype was seen more than once but under ten times. The chain joins TRBV25-1 to TRBJ1-1; weak D call: TRBD1 (5 bases). This CDR3 is built from 15 residues. V lost 7 bases and J lost 4, with 19 bases in between. Germline CDR1 MGHDK, CDR2 SYGVNS. The CDR3 nucleotides read TGTGCCAGCAAATCCGACTCACCTCAGGGCACTGAAGCTTTCTTT. Amino acid sequence: CASKSDSPQGTEAFF.

V usage is TRBV19 and J usage is TRBJ2-2; D is perhaps TRBD2 (6 bases). CDR1 and CDR2 (germline): LNHDA, SQIVND (reference sequence). There are 14 residues in the CDR3. V was clipped by 3 bases and J by 3 bases, with 8 bases between them. The CDR3, as DNA: TGTGCCAGTAGTATGGGACTTTACACCGGGGAGCTGTTTTTT. Its protein is CASSMGLYTGELFF.

This clonotype was detected ten times or more. The CDR3: CASSEAGLPSTEAFF. Written as DNA, the CDR3 is TGTGCCAGCAGTGAAGCGGGACTCCCTAGCACTGAAGCTTTCTTT. The chain combines TRBV2 with TRBJ1-1; perhaps TRBD1 as D (5 bases). With 0 bases removed from V and 4 bases from J, the gap between germline ends came to 12 bases. The CDR3 spans 15 residues. CDR1 and CDR2 (germline): SNHLY, FYNNEI. Combining the CDR3 with reference TRBV2 and TRBJ1-1 gives the whole variable domain EPEVTQTPSHQVTQMGQEVILRCVPISNHLYFYWYRQILGQKVEFLVSFYNNEISEKSEIFDDQFSVERPDGSNFTLKIRSTKLEDSAMYFCASSEAGLPSTEAFFGQGTRLTVV.

This chain uses TRBV7-9 with TRBJ1-2; D gene ambiguous. V was clipped by 1 base and J by 7 bases, with 10 bases between them. Germline values: CDR1 SEHNR, CDR2 FQNEAQ (reference sequence). The CDR3 extends over 13 amino acids. The CDR3, as DNA: TGTGCCAGCAGCTTAGAGACGGTCGTTGGCTACACCTTC. Amino acid sequence: CASSLETVVGYTF.

In its sample, this clonotype was seen many times. The chain uses TRBV2 and TRBJ2-5, with D possibly TRBD1 on 6 matching bases. V dropped 7 bases and J dropped 2 bases, with 17 bases sitting between them. The CDR3 totals 15 residues. Germline CDR1 SNHLY, CDR2 FYNNEI. For the CDR3, the DNA is TGTGCCAGCAAGTCCCAGGGGCTTCCACAAGAGACCCAGTACTTC. Translation: CASKSQGLPQETQYF.

The chain is built from TRBV15 and TRBJ1-4, with 10 bases fitting TRBD1. CDR3 length equals 16 residues. V dropped 0 bases and J dropped 8; count of bases not matched to a gene: 6. Germline CDR1 is LNHNV and CDR2 is YYDKDF (reference sequence). CDR3 bases: TGTGCCACCAGCAGAGAACTGACAGGGGGCGCGGAAAAACTGTTTTTT. Amino acid sequence: CATSRELTGGAEKLFF. Full variable domain (rest looked up from reference TRBV15 and TRBJ1-4): DAMVIQNPRYQVTQFGKPVTLSCSQTLNHNVMYWYQQKSSQAPKLLFHYYDKDFNNEADTPDNFQSRRPNTSFCFLDIRSPGLGDTAMYLCATSRELTGGAEKLFFGSGTQLSVL.

This sequence joins TRBV20-1 and TRBJ2-1, with D hard to call. CDR1 and CDR2 (germline): DFQATT, SNEGSKA (reference sequence). The CDR3 is made up of 12 amino acids. Deletions cut 0 bases from V and 6 bases from J, with 6 bases between. The CDR3 DNA reads TGCAGTGCTAGAGATCAGGCCAATGAGCAGTTCTTC. Translated, it gives CSARDQANEQFF.

This clonotype was counted a few times. The CDR3 protein is CASSLDGSFYEQYF. The CDR3 coding sequence is TGTGCCAGCAGCTTAGACGGGAGTTTTTACGAGCAGTACTTC. The rearrangement joins TRBV7-6 to TRBJ2-7, with D perhaps matching TRBD2 (6 bases). V lost 1 base to trimming and J lost 4 bases, with 11 bases between them. The CDR3 is 14 residues long. The V gene's germline CDR1 is SGHVS and CDR2 FNYEAQ.

This clonotype was detected ten times or more. The chain couples TRBV6-6 to TRBJ1-5; perhaps TRBD1 as D (6 bases). Trimming stripped 6 bases from V and 6 bases from J, with 15 bases between. Germline CDR1 reads MNHNY; CDR2 reads SVGAGI (reference sequence). The CDR3 is made up of 14 amino acids. Here the CDR3 reads CASRPTGMGQPQHF. The CDR3 coding sequence is TGTGCCAGCAGACCAACAGGGATGGGTCAGCCCCAGCATTTT.

J is TRBJ1-1 and V is TRBV11-3, with D hard to call. This CDR3 has 15 residues. Germline V gene data show CDR1 as SGHNT and CDR2 as YENEEA. With 6 bases removed from V and 5 bases from J, the gap between germline ends came to 19 bases. CDR3 sequence: CASSPWGAGNTEAFF. The CDR3 coding sequence is TGTGCCAGCAGTCCTTGGGGAGCAGGTAATACTGAAGCTTTCTTT. The full variable domain, in which reference TRBV11-3 and TRBJ1-1 provide the parts outside the CDR3, is EAGVVQSPRYKIIEKKQPVAFWCNPISGHNTLYWYLQNLGQGPELLIRYENEEAVDDSQLPKDRFSAERLKGVDSTLKIQPAELGDSAVYLCASSPWGAGNTEAFFGQGTRLTVV.